This TCR beta chain came from a study of T cells in Graves' hyperthyroidism and ophthalmopathy (dated by TCRdb to the late 2010s). Describing the broader study: Peripheral blood samples were taken at the time of initial diagnosis, prior to any treatment. The paper reports TCR Vbeta CDR3 sequencing of some 140 peripheral blood samples: under 45 ophthalmopathy, under 80 hyperthyroidism and around 17 progressor patients. In about 6 Graves' hyperthyroidism patients, the study also compared T-cell repertoires from thyroid tissue with T-cell repertoires from blood. A discovery cohort of roughly 100 patients, 43 with Graves' ophthalmopathy and 55 to 60 with stable Graves' hyperthyroidism, was used to find distinguishing TCR V-J signatures. Whether ophthalmopathy could be predicted prospectively was tested in an independent validation cohort made up of under 20 hyperthyroidism patients plus 17 patients who later progressed to ophthalmopathy. For training and testing, the 95 to 100 patients in the discovery cohort were randomly divided in a 7:3 ratio. Following sampling, methimazole starting at 30 mg daily was given to hyperthyroidism patients, and high-dose intravenous methylprednisolone was given to ophthalmopathy patients. Beyond this particular receptor, the publication reports: Most expanded thyroid clonotypes (frequency above 0.001) were also detected in blood, suggesting blood repertoires may reflect thyroid immune responses. In cross-validation, a model built on a 13 V-J signature told ophthalmopathy apart from stable hyperthyroidism with just under 90% sensitivity and roughly 81% specificity, and in testing the same model reached 80%/75%. In validation, the model predicted progression to ophthalmopathy a median of approximately 6.3 months before onset, with 65% to 71% sensitivity and more than 72% specificity. Sample size was not statistically predetermined, and blinding of investigators to group allocation was not performed.

This clonotype occurred many times. Its recognized antigen is unknown. No much larger clonotype is one base removed from it; base qualities were not supplied. The TCR beta CDR3 regions were amplified from RNA transcripts. A first-round RT-PCR of the TCR CDR3 used the HTBI primer set with the Qiagen OneStep RT-PCR kit. Libraries were constructed in a second round of multiplex PCR, after which size selection and purification were performed. The libraries were sequenced on an Illumina HiSeq2000 using paired-end 100 bp reads. Under the source paper's analysis protocol: SOAPnuke was used to process the raw data, with reads discarded if the reads contained adapters or uncalled bases, had a mean Phred below 15, or lacked an exact constant-primer or identifier match. COPE v1.2.5 was used to merge high-quality paired reads, and clonotypes were defined as unique nucleotide sequences. Clonotypes were aligned to IMGT TRBV, TRBD and TRBJ reference segments using MiTCR v1.1. The analysis was restricted to V-J combinations with a frequency above 0.0001, which together covered 98% to 99.2% of the repertoires. A TCS score was defined as the ratio between F50 (clonal expansion) and ExV (chaos), using BLOSUM62-based TCRdist between CDR3 peptides within each V-J. Welch's t-statistics and random forest reduced some 510 V-J features to roughly 13, which were used in a naive Bayes classifier (R e1071). Using fastp at Q25 and MiXCR, TCRdb reprocessed the public reads and kept productive beta chains. Each CDR3 protein appears once, grouped with its most common genes and DNA. TCRdb, not the authors, supplied the V and J calls. The sample contains about 410,000 distinct CDR3 sequences, around 15% of them found a single time. The ten most abundant clones make up over 10% of the sample.

The germline V gene (reference sequence) specifies LGHDT as CDR1 and YNNKEL as CDR2. Trimming at the junction amounts to 1 base on V and 2 bases on J, and the germline ends lie 14 bases apart. The CDR3 covers 16 residues, taking in both the cysteine and the phenylalanine. Of the read, only the CDR3 DNA is kept; its 48 bases are in frame from base 1. Ophthalmopathy patients had moderately to severely active disease, Clinical Activity Score of at least 3, NOSPECS grade of at least 4, and duration under 3 months. Any patient with an uncontrolled infection, another autoimmune disease, pregnancy or lactation was excluded. Diagnoses relied on clinical symptoms, serum thyroxine and TRAb, thyroid ultrasound and orbital computed tomography. PBMCs were isolated from 10 ml of fresh peripheral blood by Ficoll-Paque density gradient centrifugation. Total RNA was extracted with Trizol reagent, and quality was checked on an Agilent 2100 Bioanalyzer.

The sequenced sample consisted of blood. The chain is encoded by TRBV3-1 joined to TRBJ1-2; the D gene is unclear. This TCR came from a man between 18 and 35 years old with Graves' ophthalmopathy. In nucleotides, the sequence is TGTGCCAGCAGCCAAGTAACGGCAGGATCCAACTATGGCTACACCTTC. This codes for CASSQVTAGSNYGYTF. With all but the CDR3 taken from the reference TRBV3-1 and TRBJ1-2 genes, the full variable domain is: DTAVSQTPKYLVTQMGNDKSIKCEQNLGHDTMYWYKQDSKKFLKIMFSYNNKELIINETVPNRFSPKSPDKAHLNLHINSLELGDSAVYFCASSQVTAGSNYGYTFGSGTRLTVV.